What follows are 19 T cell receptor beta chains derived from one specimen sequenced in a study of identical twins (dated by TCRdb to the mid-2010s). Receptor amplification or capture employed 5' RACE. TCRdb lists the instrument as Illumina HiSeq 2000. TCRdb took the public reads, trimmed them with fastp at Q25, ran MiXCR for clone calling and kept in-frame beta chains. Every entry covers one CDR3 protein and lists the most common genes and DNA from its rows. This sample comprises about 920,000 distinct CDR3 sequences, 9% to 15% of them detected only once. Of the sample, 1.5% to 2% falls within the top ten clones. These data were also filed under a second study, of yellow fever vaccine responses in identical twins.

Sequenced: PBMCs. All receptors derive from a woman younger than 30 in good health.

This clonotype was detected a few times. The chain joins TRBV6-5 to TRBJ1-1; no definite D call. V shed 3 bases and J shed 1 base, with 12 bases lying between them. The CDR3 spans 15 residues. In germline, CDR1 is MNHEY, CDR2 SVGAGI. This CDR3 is CASSYSGGPNTEAFF. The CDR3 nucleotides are TGTGCCAGCAGTTATAGCGGTGGGCCGAACACTGAAGCTTTCTTT.

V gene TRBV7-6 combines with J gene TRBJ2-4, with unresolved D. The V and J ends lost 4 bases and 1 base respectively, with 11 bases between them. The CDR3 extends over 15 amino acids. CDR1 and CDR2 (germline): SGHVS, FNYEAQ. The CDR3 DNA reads TGTGCCAGCAGCTCCGACCTCGGGGCCAAAAACATTCAGTACTTC. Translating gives CASSSDLGAKNIQYF. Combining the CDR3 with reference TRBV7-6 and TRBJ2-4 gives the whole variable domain GAGVSQSPRYKVTKRGQDVALRCDPISGHVSLYWYRQALGQGPEFLTYFNYEAQQDKSGLPNDRFSAERPEGSISTLTIQRTEQRDSAMYRCASSSDLGAKNIQYFGAGTRLSVL.

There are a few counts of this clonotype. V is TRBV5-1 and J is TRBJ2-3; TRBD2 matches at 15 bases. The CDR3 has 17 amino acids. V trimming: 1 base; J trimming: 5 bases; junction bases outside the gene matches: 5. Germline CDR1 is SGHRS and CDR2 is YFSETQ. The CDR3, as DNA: TGCGCCAGCAGCTTGTCGGGACTAGCGGGAGGCGGAGATACGCAGTATTTT. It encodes CASSLSGLAGGGDTQYF.

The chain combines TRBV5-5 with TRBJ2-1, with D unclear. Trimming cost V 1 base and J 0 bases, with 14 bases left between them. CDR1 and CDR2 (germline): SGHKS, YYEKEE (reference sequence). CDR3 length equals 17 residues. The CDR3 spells CASSLFSRTSSYNEQFF. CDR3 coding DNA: TGTGCCAGCAGCTTGTTTTCCAGGACGAGCTCCTACAATGAGCAGTTCTTC.

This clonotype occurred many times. The CDR3, as DNA: TGTGCCAGCAGTTTTCTGGGAAGGCACTCTGGAAACACCATATATTTT. Translated: CASSFLGRHSGNTIYF. V usage is TRBV12-3 or TRBV12-4 and J usage is TRBJ1-3; D ambiguous. V was cut by 3 bases and J by 0 bases, with 12 bases left in between. The CDR3 runs 16 residues.

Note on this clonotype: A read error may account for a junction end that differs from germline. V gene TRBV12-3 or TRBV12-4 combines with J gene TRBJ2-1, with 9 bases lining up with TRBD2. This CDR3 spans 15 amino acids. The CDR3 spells CASSPPGLAGVEGGF. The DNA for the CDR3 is TGTGCCAGCAGTCCACCGGGACTAGCAGGGGTGGAAGGCGGCTTC.

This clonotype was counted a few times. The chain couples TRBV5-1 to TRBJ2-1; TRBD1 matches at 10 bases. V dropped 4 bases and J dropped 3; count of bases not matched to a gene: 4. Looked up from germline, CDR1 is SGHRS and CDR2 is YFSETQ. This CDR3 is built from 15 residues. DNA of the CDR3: TGCGCCAGCAGCACGGGACAGGGGAACTACAATGAGCAGTTCTTC. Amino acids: CASSTGQGNYNEQFF.

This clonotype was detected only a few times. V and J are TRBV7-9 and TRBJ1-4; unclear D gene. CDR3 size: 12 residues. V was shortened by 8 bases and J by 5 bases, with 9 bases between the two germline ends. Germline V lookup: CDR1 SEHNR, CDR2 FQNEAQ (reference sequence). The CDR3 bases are TGTGCCAGCGGTCGGGAGAATGAAAAACTGTTTTTT. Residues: CASGRENEKLFF.

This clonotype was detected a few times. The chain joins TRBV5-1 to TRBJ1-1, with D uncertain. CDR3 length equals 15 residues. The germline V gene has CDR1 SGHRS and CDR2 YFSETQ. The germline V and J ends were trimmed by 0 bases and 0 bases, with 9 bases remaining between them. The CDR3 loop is CASSLGEGVNTEAFF. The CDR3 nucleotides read TGCGCCAGCAGCTTGGGCGAGGGTGTGAACACTGAAGCTTTCTTT.

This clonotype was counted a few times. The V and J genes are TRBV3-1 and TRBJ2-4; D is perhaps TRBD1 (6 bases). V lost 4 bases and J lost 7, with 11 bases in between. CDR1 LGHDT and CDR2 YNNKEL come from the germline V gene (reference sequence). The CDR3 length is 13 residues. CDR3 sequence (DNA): TGTGCCAGCAGCCTACAGGGATCTAACATTCAGTACTTC. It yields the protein CASSLQGSNIQYF.

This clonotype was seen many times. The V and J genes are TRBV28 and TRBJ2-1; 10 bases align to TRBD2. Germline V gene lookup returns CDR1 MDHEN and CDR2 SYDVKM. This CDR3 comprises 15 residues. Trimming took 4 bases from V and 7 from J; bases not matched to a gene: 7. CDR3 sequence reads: CASSSSGTSENEQFF. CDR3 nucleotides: TGTGCCAGCAGTTCCTCCGGGACTAGCGAGAATGAGCAGTTCTTC.

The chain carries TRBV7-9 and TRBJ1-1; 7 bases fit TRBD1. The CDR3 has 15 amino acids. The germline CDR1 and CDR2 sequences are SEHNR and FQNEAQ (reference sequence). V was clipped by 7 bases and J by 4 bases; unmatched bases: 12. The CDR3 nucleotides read TGTGCCAGCATAAGGGGGCAGGGGCGAGCCACTGAAGCTTTCTTT. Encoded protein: CASIRGQGRATEAFF.

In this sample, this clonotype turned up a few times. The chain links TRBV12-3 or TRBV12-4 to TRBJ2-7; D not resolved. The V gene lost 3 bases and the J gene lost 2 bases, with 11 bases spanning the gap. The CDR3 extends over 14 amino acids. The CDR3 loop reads CASSFSRSTYEQYF. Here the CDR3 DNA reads TGTGCCAGCAGTTTTAGTCGGTCGACCTACGAGCAGTACTTC.

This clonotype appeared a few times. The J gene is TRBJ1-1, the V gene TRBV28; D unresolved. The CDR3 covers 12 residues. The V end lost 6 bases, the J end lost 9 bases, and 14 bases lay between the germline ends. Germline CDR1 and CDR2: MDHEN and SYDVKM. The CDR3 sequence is CASSQATNKAFF. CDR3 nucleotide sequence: TGTGCCAGCAGCCAAGCAACGAACAAAGCTTTCTTT.

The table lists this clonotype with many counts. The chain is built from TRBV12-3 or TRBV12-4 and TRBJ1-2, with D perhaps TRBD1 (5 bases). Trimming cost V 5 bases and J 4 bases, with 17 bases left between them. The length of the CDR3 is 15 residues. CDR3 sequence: CASSPIWGDGYGYTF. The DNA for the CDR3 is TGTGCCAGCAGTCCCATCTGGGGGGACGGCTATGGCTACACCTTC.

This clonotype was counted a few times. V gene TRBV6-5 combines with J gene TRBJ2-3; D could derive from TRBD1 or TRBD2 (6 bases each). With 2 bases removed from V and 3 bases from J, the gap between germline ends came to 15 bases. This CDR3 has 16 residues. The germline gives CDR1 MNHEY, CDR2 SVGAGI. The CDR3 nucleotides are TGTGCCAGCAGTTACCCCCCGGGGGCCCGGACAGATACGCAGTATTTT. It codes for CASSYPPGARTDTQYF.

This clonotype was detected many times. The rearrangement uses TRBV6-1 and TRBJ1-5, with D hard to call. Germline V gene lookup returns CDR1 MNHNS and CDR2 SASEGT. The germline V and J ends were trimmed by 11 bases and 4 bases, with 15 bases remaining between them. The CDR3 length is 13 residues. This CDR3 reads CACHPDGNQPQHF. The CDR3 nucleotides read TGTGCCTGCCACCCTGACGGGAATCAGCCCCAGCATTTT.

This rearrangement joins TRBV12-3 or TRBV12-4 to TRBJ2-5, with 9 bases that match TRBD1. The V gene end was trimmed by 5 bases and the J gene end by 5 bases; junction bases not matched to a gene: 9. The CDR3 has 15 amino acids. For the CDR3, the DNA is TGTGCCAGCAGTCCTGAGACAGGGGGAAGGGAGACCCAGTACTTC. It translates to CASSPETGGRETQYF.

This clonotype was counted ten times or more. For the CDR3, the DNA is TGCGCCAGCAGCTTGGAACCTTCGGGTACAGATACGCAGTATTTT. Translation: CASSLEPSGTDTQYF. The rearrangement joins TRBV5-1 to TRBJ2-3; no firm D call. The V gene lost 0 bases and the J gene lost 3 bases, with 11 bases spanning the gap. The CDR3 covers 15 residues. Germline CDR1 SGHRS, CDR2 YFSETQ.